This entry lists 2 T cell receptor beta chains sequenced from one sample in a study of diagnostic markers for celiac disease. TCRdb re-analyzed the reads; it lists each CDR3 protein once, without DNA. Its clone listing holds 5,500 to 7,000 distinct CDR3 sequences. The specimen was either unsorted cells or a sorted T cell fraction (not recorded which). Source of these receptors: a human donor. This table probably holds off-target reads from a library built for another chain.

This clonotype is labeled medium-sized based on frequency. The chain couples TRBV25-1 to TRBJ1-6; the D call from TCRdb, TRBD1, cannot be confirmed without DNA. The CDR3 is 22 residues long. Germline assignment: CDR1 MGHDK and CDR2 SYGVNS. The CDR3 loop reads CASRETNRGFIGGSSYNSPLHF.

The CDR3 sequence is CACQVGGSYNSPLHF. The chain couples TRBV5-5 to TRBJ1-6; TCRdb proposes TRBD1, but this gene call is untestable without DNA. This CDR3 has 15 amino acids. Germline values: CDR1 SGHKS, CDR2 YYEKEE (reference sequence).